A selection of T cell receptor beta chains follows, all from one sample in a study of shared clonotypes between healthy human individuals. Method: immunoSEQ multiplex PCR; TCRdb's copy keeps in-frame clones and lacks some. This sample has fewer than 1.4 million clones, with more than 75% found just once. The sample consisted of memory CD4+ T cells from PBMCs. These receptors came from a man younger than 35 in good health. Some clones in this sample may be carry-over from other donors' samples. The conserved cysteine and the conserved F or W are not part of the CDR3 here.

v_call: TRBV28
j_call: TRBJ2-3
cdr3_aa: ASSFRITGGGDTDTQY

v_call: TRBV19
j_call: TRBJ2-1
cdr3_aa: ASSTGTRRNEQF

v_call: TRBV10-3
j_call: TRBJ1-1
cdr3_aa: AISEAGLVAMSTEAF

v_call: TRBV28
j_call: TRBJ2-7
cdr3_aa: ASSLRRGEQY

v_call: TRBV11-2
j_call: TRBJ1-3
cdr3_aa: ASSFLGRASGNTIY

v_call: TRBV7-2
j_call: TRBJ1-1
cdr3_aa: ASSLKVRVEAF

v_call: TRBV5-5
j_call: TRBJ2-2
cdr3_aa: ASSPRPGGPDTGELF

v_call: TRBV5-8
j_call: TRBJ1-5
cdr3_aa: ASSLWGQPQH

v_call: TRBV9
j_call: TRBJ1-4
cdr3_aa: ASSPVTGASEKLF

v_call: TRBV14
j_call: TRBJ2-3
cdr3_aa: ASSIWTGGADTQY

v_call: TRBV4-1
j_call: TRBJ1-2
cdr3_aa: ASSQDQRTAMGYT

v_call: TRBV7-6
j_call: TRBJ2-7
cdr3_aa: ASSLQAFAGSSYEQY

v_call: TRBV6-6
j_call: TRBJ1-5
cdr3_aa: ASSYGEGRSNQPQH

v_call: TRBV7-9
j_call: TRBJ2-7
cdr3_aa: ASSPRGSGSYEQY

v_call: TRBV5-1
j_call: TRBJ2-7
cdr3_aa: ASSLGGNSYEQY

v_call: TRBV29-1
j_call: TRBJ2-5
cdr3_aa: SVDRTGTGRETQY

v_call: TRBV10-3
j_call: TRBJ1-1
cdr3_aa: AISAQGNTEAF

v_call: TRBV18
j_call: TRBJ2-3
cdr3_aa: ASSPPVSGSDTQY

v_call: TRBV27
j_call: TRBJ1-5
cdr3_aa: ASSPRAGIRGNQPQH

v_call: TRBV30
j_call: TRBJ1-5
cdr3_aa: AWSVGSSSNQPQH

v_call: TRBV4-2
j_call: TRBJ2-7
cdr3_aa: ASSQDDSPYYEQY

v_call: TRBV14
j_call: TRBJ1-6
cdr3_aa: ASSQGDVSPLH

v_call: TRBV9
j_call: TRBJ2-3
cdr3_aa: ASSVGLAGLTDTQY

v_call: TRBV29-1
j_call: TRBJ2-1
cdr3_aa: SVERGTGAYNEQF

v_call: TRBV5-1
j_call: TRBJ2-3
cdr3_aa: ASSRDVNERNTQY

v_call: TRBV11-3
j_call: TRBJ2-1
cdr3_aa: ASSFMTSGSYNEQF

v_call: TRBV28
j_call: TRBJ1-5
cdr3_aa: AMGGRGNQPQH

v_call: TRBV6-6
j_call: TRBJ1-5
cdr3_aa: ASSRDWGENQPQH

v_call: TRBV5-5
j_call: TRBJ1-4
cdr3_aa: ASSRRSSPGSEKLF

v_call: TRBV10-3
j_call: TRBJ1-1
cdr3_aa: AISESGGPGEAF

v_call: TRBV7-9
j_call: TRBJ2-5
cdr3_aa: ASSLAAGKETQY

v_call: TRBV29-1
j_call: TRBJ2-2
cdr3_aa: SVERNTGELF

v_call: TRBV7-2
j_call: TRBJ1-4
cdr3_aa: ASSSERQGWEKLF

v_call: TRBV27
j_call: TRBJ2-6
cdr3_aa: ASSLRGVAGANVLT

v_call: TRBV2
j_call: TRBJ2-3
cdr3_aa: ASSEVLGGMTDTQY

v_call: TRBV9
j_call: TRBJ2-3
cdr3_aa: ASSVGRRAGDTQY

v_call: TRBV4-1
j_call: TRBJ1-2
cdr3_aa: ASSQDRGQLYGYT

v_call: TRBV5-1
j_call: TRBJ2-5
cdr3_aa: ASSLQRRLEETQY

v_call: TRBV19
j_call: TRBJ1-1
cdr3_aa: ASILQGDTEAF

v_call: TRBV9
j_call: TRBJ2-1
cdr3_aa: ASSVASGTQGKQF